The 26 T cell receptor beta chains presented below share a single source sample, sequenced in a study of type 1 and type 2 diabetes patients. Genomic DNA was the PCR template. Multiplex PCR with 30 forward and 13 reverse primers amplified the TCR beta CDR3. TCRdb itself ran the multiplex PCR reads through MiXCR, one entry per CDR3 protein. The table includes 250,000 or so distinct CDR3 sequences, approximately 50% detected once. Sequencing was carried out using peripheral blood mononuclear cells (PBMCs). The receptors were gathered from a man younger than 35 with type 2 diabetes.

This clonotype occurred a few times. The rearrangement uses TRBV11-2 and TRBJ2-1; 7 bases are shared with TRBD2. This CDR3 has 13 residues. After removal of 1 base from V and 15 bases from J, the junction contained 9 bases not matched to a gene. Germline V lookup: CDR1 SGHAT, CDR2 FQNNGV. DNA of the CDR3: TGTGCCAGCAGCTTAGTTGGGTGGGGGGGACGGTTCTTC. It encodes CASSLVGWGGRFF.

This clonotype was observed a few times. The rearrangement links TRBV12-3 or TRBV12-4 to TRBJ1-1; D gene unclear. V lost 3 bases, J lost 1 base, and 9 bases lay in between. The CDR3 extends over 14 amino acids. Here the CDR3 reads CASSFTIGNTEAFF. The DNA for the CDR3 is TGTGCCAGCAGTTTCACAATCGGGAACACTGAAGCTTTCTTT.

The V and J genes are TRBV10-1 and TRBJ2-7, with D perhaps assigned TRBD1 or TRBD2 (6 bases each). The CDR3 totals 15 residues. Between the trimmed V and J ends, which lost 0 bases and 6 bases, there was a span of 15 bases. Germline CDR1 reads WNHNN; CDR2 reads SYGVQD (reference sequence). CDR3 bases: TGCGCCAGCAGTGAGTCGGGGGGCTTGGGCCTCGAGCAGTACTTC. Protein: CASSESGGLGLEQYF.

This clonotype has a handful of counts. CDR3 region: CSADSLNYGYTF. CDR3 sequence (DNA): TGCAGCGCGGACAGCCTTAACTATGGCTACACCTTC. The rearrangement uses TRBV20-1 and TRBJ1-2, with D perhaps matching TRBD1 (6 bases). Germline V CDR1 and CDR2: DFQATT, SNEGSKA (reference sequence). The CDR3 length is 12 residues.

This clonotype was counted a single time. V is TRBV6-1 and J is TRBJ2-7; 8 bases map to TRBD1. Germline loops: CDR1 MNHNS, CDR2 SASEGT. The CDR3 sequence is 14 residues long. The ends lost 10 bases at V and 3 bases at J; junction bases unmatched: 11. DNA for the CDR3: TGTGCCATCATGAGGGGAGGACAGGGCTACGAGCAGTACTTC. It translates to CAIMRGGQGYEQYF.

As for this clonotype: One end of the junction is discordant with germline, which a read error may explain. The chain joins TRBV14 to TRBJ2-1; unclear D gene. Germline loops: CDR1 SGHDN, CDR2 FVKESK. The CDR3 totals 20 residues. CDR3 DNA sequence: TGTGCCAGCAGCCAAGGACTTCCCCAACCCCTTCTTGCTACCTACAGTGAGCAGTTCTTC. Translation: CASSQGLPQPLLATYSEQFF.

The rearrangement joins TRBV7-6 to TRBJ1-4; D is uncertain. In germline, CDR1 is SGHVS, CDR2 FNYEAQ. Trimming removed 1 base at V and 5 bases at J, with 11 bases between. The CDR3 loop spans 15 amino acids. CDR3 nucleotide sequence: TGTGCCAGCAGCTTAGGAGTCGGTGGGAATGAAAAACTGTTTTTT. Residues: CASSLGVGGNEKLFF.

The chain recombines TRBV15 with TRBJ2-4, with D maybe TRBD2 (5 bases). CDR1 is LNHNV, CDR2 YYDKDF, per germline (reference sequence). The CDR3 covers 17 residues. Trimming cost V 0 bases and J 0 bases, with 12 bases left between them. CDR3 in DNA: TGTGCCACCAGCAGAGATCAGTCGGGGATAGCCAAAAACATTCAGTACTTC. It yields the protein CATSRDQSGIAKNIQYF. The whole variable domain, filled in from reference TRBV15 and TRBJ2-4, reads DAMVIQNPRYQVTQFGKPVTLSCSQTLNHNVMYWYQQKSSQAPKLLFHYYDKDFNNEADTPDNFQSRRPNTSFCFLDIRSPGLGDTAMYLCATSRDQSGIAKNIQYFGAGTRLSVL.

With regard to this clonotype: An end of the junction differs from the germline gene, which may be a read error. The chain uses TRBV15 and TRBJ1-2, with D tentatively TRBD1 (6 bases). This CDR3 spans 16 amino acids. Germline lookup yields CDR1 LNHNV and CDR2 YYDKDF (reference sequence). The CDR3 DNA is TGTGCCACCAGCAGAGGATCAGGAGGGGGTAACTATGGCCACACCTTC. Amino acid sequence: CATSRGSGGGNYGHTF.

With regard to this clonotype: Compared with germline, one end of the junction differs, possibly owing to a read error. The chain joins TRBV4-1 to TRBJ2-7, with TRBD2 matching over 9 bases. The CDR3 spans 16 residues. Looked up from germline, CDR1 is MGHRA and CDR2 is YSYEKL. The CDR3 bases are TGCGCCAGCAGCCAAGACAGGAGCGGGGGGACCTACGAGCAGTGCTTC. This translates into CASSQDRSGGTYEQCF.

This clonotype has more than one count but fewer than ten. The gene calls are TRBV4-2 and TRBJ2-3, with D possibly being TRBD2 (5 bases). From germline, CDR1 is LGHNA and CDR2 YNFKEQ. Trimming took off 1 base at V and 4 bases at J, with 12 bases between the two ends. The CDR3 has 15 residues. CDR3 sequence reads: CASSQALVRADTQYF. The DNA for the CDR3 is TGTGCCAGCAGCCAAGCACTCGTGCGGGCAGATACGCAGTATTTT.

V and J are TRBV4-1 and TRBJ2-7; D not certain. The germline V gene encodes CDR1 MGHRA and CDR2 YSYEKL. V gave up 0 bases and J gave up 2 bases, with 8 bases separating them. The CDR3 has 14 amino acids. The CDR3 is CASSQEGLTYEQYF. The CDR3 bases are TGCGCCAGCAGCCAAGAGGGGTTGACCTACGAGCAGTACTTC.

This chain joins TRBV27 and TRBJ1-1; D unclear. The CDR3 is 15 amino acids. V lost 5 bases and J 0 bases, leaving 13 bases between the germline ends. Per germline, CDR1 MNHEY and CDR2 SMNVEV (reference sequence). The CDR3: CASSPPGVLNTEAFF. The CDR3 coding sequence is TGTGCCAGCAGTCCCCCGGGAGTCTTGAACACTGAAGCTTTCTTT.

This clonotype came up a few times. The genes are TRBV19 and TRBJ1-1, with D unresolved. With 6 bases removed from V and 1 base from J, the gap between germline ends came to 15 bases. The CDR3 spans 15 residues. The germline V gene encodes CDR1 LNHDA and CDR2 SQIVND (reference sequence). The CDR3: CASSTTSRTNTEAFF. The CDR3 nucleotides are TGTGCCAGTAGCACCACCAGCCGAACGAACACTGAAGCTTTCTTT.

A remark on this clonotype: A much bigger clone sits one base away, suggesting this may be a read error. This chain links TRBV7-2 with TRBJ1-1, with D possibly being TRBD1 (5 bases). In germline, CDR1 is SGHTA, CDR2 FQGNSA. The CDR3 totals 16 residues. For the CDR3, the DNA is TGTGCCGGCAGCGTACTCGTCAGGGACCTCTACACTGAAGCTTTCTTT. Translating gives CAGSVLVRDLYTEAFF.

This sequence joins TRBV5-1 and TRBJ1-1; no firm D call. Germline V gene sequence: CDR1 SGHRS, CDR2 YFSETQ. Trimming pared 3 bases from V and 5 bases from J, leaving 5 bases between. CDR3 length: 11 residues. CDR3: CASSSVTEAFF. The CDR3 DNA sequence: TGCGCCAGCAGCTCGGTAACTGAAGCTTTCTTT.

CDR3 DNA sequence: TGTGCCAGCAACTCACAACCCGGGACTGACAGCTACGATACGCAGTATTTT. Protein product: CASNSQPGTDSYDTQYF. The rearrangement joins TRBV9 to TRBJ2-3; tentative D call: TRBD2 (6 bases). The CDR3 sequence is 17 residues long. Trimming removed 6 bases at V and 6 bases at J, with 26 bases between. The germline gives CDR1 SGDLS, CDR2 YYNGEE.

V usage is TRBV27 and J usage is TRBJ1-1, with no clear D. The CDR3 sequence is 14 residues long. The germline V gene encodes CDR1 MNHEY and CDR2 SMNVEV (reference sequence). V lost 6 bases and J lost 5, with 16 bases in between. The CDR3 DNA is TGTGCCAGCAGCGTAGACTCGGGTCCGACTGAAGCTTTCTTT. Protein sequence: CASSVDSGPTEAFF.

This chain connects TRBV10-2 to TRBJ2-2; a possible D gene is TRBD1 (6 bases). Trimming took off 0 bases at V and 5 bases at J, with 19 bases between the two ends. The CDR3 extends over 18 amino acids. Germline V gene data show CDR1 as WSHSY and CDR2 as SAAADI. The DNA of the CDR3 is TGCGCCAGCAGTGAGTCGCCCCGGACAGCTCGCTTGACCGGGGAGCTGTTTTTT. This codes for CASSESPRTARLTGELFF.

The CDR3 here is CSPSDRGTEAFF. CDR3 DNA sequence: TGCAGTCCCAGCGACAGGGGTACTGAAGCTTTCTTT. V usage is TRBV20-1 and J usage is TRBJ1-1; 8 bases map to TRBD1. CDR1 DFQATT and CDR2 SNEGSKA come from the germline V gene (reference sequence). The CDR3 extends over 12 amino acids. Germline trimming cut 8 bases from V and 5 bases from J; bases unmatched to any gene: 7.

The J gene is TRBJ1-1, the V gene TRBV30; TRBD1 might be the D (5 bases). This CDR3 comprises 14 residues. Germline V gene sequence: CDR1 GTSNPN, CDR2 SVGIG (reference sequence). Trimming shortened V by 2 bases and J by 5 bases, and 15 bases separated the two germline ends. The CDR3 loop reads CAWSHAWEGTEAFF. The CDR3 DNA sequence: TGTGCCTGGAGTCATGCGTGGGAGGGGACTGAAGCTTTCTTT.

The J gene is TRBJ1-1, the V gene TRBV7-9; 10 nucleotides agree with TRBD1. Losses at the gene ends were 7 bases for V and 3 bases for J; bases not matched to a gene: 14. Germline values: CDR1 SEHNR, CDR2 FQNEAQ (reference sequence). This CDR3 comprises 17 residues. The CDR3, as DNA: TGTGCCAGCACTACCGGGACAGGGGCTTGGGCGGACACTGAAGCTTTCTTT. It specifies CASTTGTGAWADTEAFF.

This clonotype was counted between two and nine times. CDR3 nucleotides: TGCAGTGCTGACCCCACTCGCCAGGAGGATACGCAGTATTTT. This gives the protein CSADPTRQEDTQYF. The genes are TRBV20-1 and TRBJ2-3; D is unclear. CDR1 and CDR2 (germline): DFQATT, SNEGSKA (reference sequence). V was trimmed by 5 bases and J by 6 bases, leaving 18 bases between them. The CDR3 contains 14 residues.

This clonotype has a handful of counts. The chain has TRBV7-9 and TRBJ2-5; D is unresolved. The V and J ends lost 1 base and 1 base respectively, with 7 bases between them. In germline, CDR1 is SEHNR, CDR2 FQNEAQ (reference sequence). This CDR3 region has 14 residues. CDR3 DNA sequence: TGTGCCAGCAGCTTAGTCGCCAGCCAAGAGACCCAGTACTTC. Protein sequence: CASSLVASQETQYF.

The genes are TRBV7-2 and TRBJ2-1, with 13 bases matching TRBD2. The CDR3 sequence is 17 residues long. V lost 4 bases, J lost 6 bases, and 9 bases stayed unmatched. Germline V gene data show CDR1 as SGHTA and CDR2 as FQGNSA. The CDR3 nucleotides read TGTGCCAGCAGCTCAACCCGGGGACTAGCGGGACGCAATGAGCAGTTCTTC. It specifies CASSSTRGLAGRNEQFF. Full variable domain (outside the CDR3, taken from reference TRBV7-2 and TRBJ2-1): GAGVSQSPSNKVTEKGKDVELRCDPISGHTALYWYRQSLGQGLEFLIYFQGNSAPDKSGLPSDRFSAERTGGSVSTLTIQRTQQEDSAVYLCASSSTRGLAGRNEQFFGPGTRLTVL.

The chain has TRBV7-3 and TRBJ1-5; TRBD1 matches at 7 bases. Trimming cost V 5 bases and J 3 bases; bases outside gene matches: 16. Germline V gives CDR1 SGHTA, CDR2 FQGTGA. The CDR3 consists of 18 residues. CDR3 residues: CASSAPQGGEGYNQPQHF. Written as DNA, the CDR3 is TGTGCCAGCAGCGCCCCCCAGGGGGGAGAGGGGTACAATCAGCCCCAGCATTTT. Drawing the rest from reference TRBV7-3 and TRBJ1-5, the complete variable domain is GAGVSQTPSNKVTEKGKYVELRCDPISGHTALYWYRQSLGQGPEFLIYFQGTGAADDSGLPNDRFFAVRPEGSVSTLKIQRTERGDSAVYLCASSAPQGGEGYNQPQHFGDGTRLSIL.